This T cell receptor (beta chain) derives from a study of CD8 T cells in ankylosing spondylitis. Study conclusions and caveats: Certain motif variants had earlier been reported in reactive arthritis synovial fluid and blood.

V lost 0 bases and J 0 bases, leaving 19 bases between the germline ends. The CDR3 extends over 18 amino acids. The germline CDR1 and CDR2 sequences are DFQATT and SNEGSKA (reference sequence). This clonotype was counted many times. Its antigen is unknown. In TCRdb, the 5' RACE reads were re-called with MiXCR into one record per CDR3 protein. The data show approximately 240,000 distinct CDR3 sequences, approximately 10% seen once. The receptor comes from a male donor with ankylosing spondylitis or in good health (not recorded which). The sample was blood, either unsorted or a sorted T cell fraction (not recorded which). This chain uses TRBV20-1 with TRBJ2-3; D unresolved. CDR3 loop: CSARDRSWRSPSTDTQYF. The CDR3 DNA is TGCAGTGCTAGAGATCGTTCGTGGAGAAGTCCTAGCACAGATACGCAGTATTTT.